The 25 T cell receptor beta chains reported below all come from one sample, sequenced in a study of monozygotic twins with cystic fibrosis (dated by TCRdb to about 2021). The library was made by the immunoSEQ multiplex PCR assay. TCRdb obtained this table from immuneACCESS and retained in-frame rearrangements with V and J assigned. These tables miss some clones; where compared with another copy, unresolved V genes account for less than half of the shortfall, and the remainder is unexplained. The sample table holds around 30,000 clones, of which 95% to 98% were seen once. Around 0.18% of the sample comes from the top ten. The sample comprised blood. These receptors were taken from a girl aged 2 to 10 with cystic fibrosis.

The V gene is TRBV5-4, the J gene TRBJ2-1; D not certain. This CDR3 is 15 amino acids long. Germline values: CDR1 SGHNT, CDR2 YYREEE (reference sequence). The V gene lost 0 bases and the J gene lost 7 bases, with 14 bases spanning the gap. The CDR3 nucleotides read TGTGCCAGCAGCTTGGGGGCAAGCGTGGGGAATGAGCAGTTCTTC. The encoded protein is CASSLGASVGNEQFF.

The chain recombines TRBV5-1 with TRBJ1-5; 8 nucleotides align to TRBD1. The CDR3 length is 15 residues. CDR1 and CDR2 from the germline V gene are SGHRS and YFSETQ. The junction had 2 bases not matched to a gene; V was cut back by 0 bases and J by 3 bases. The CDR3 protein is CASSLGTGLNQPQHF. CDR3 DNA sequence: TGCGCCAGCAGCTTGGGGACAGGGCTCAATCAGCCCCAGCATTTT.

The genes are TRBV28 and TRBJ1-2; D gene ambiguous. The CDR3 consists of 13 residues. Trimming cost V 7 bases and J 4 bases, with 13 bases left between them. CDR1 MDHEN and CDR2 SYDVKM come from the germline V gene. In nucleotides, the CDR3 is TGTGCCAGCATCCGAGCCCCCGGCTATGGCTACACCTTC. Its translation is CASIRAPGYGYTF.

The J gene is TRBJ2-7, the V gene TRBV9; 10 nucleotides agree with TRBD1. The CDR3 runs to 16 residues. In germline, CDR1 is SGDLS, CDR2 YYNGEE. V lost 0 bases, J lost 5 bases, and 8 bases stayed unmatched. CDR3 nucleotide sequence: TGTGCCAGCAGCGTAGAGGAGGACAGGGGGGCCCACGAGCAGTACTTC. Its translation: CASSVEEDRGAHEQYF.

This chain uses TRBV18 with TRBJ2-3; D is undetermined. The germline gives CDR1 KGHSH, CDR2 LQKENI. V gave up 0 bases and J gave up 4 bases, with 8 bases separating them. The length of the CDR3 is 14 residues. The DNA for the CDR3 is TGTGCCAGCTCACCACCCACTTCGGCAGATACGCAGTATTTT. Amino acid sequence: CASSPPTSADTQYF.

This chain connects TRBV5-1 to TRBJ1-2, with 9 bases that match TRBD1. Germline CDR1 is SGHRS and CDR2 is YFSETQ. The CDR3 contains 17 residues. The ends lost 4 bases at V and 8 bases at J; junction bases unmatched: 18. The CDR3 region has the DNA TGCGCCAGCAGCCAGACGCCGGACAGGGGTATTCAGGGCGGCTACACCTTC. Protein product: CASSQTPDRGIQGGYTF.

V gene TRBV7-2 combines with J gene TRBJ1-4, with D maybe TRBD1 (5 bases). Germline V lookup: CDR1 SGHTA, CDR2 FQGNSA. The CDR3 extends over 14 amino acids. Trimming shortened V by 4 bases and J by 5 bases, and 11 bases separated the two germline ends. The CDR3 loop is CASSSAGVNEKLFF. In DNA form, the CDR3 reads TGTGCCAGCAGCTCGGCGGGGGTCAATGAAAAACTGTTTTTT.

This clone occurred once. The gene calls are TRBV7-2 and TRBJ1-6; possibly TRBD1 for D (6 bases). The CDR3 is made up of 14 amino acids. Trimming took off 8 bases at V and 9 bases at J, with 17 bases between the two ends. The germline V gene has CDR1 SGHTA and CDR2 FQGNSA. The CDR3 here is CASSSGVGISPLHF. The DNA for the CDR3 is TGTGCCAGCTCCTCAGGGGTAGGGATTTCACCCCTCCACTTT. The full variable domain, in which reference TRBV7-2 and TRBJ1-6 provide the parts outside the CDR3, is GAGVSQSPSNKVTEKGKDVELRCDPISGHTALYWYRQSLGQGLEFLIYFQGNSAPDKSGLPSDRFSAERTGGSVSTLTIQRTQQEDSAVYLCASSSGVGISPLHFGNGTRLTVT.

The chain uses TRBV6-1 and TRBJ2-3, with a possible D match to TRBD2 (5 bases). The germline CDR1 and CDR2 sequences are MNHNS and SASEGT. The ends were cut back, 0 bases at V and 1 base at J, with 14 bases in the middle. The CDR3 length is 17 residues. In DNA, the CDR3 is TGTGCCAGCAGTGAAGCCGGGAACCTAATTGGCACAGATACGCAGTATTTT. Its translation is CASSEAGNLIGTDTQYF.

As concerns this clone: The germline gene is not matched at one end of the junction; a read error may be the cause. The genes are TRBV19 and TRBJ2-7; 10 positions agree with TRBD2. Germline CDR1 LNHDA, CDR2 SQIVND (reference sequence). The CDR3 is 14 amino acids. In DNA form, the CDR3 reads TGTGCCAGTAAGCGGGGGGGACCCTCCCACGAGCAGTACTTC. Translating it yields CASKRGGPSHEQYF.

The V call is TRBV9, the J call TRBJ2-5, with D possibly TRBD1 on 6 matching bases. Germline lookup yields CDR1 SGDLS and CDR2 YYNGEE. The CDR3 runs to 14 residues. Trimming took 3 bases from V and 2 from J, leaving 11 bases between them. CDR3 in DNA: TGTGCCAGCAGCGAGCAGGACAGTCAAGAGACCCAGTACTTC. It translates to CASSEQDSQETQYF.

The rearrangement uses TRBV9 and TRBJ1-6; the match to TRBD1 covers 8 bases. Per germline, CDR1 SGDLS and CDR2 YYNGEE. V lost 3 bases, J lost 4 bases, and 6 bases stayed unmatched. CDR3 length: 16 amino acids. The CDR3 coding sequence is TGTGCCAGCAGCGAAACAGGGACAGGTTATAATTCACCCCTCCACTTT. Translation gives CASSETGTGYNSPLHF.

This clone showed up just once. This rearrangement joins TRBV6-5 to TRBJ1-5; 7 nucleotides agree with TRBD1. Germline V CDR1 and CDR2: MNHEY, SVGAGI. J gave up 5 bases and V 4 bases, and 5 bases lay outside the gene matches. The CDR3 contains 14 residues. The CDR3 here is CASSSKQGYQPQHF. In DNA form, the CDR3 reads TGTGCCAGCAGTTCGAAACAGGGGTATCAGCCCCAGCATTTT.

This chain uses TRBV7-6 with TRBJ2-2; maybe TRBD1 (5 bases). V lost 0 bases, J lost 5 bases, and 7 bases lay in between. CDR1 SGHVS and CDR2 FNYEAQ come from the germline V gene. This CDR3 spans 14 amino acids. CDR3 in amino acids: CASSLARVTGELFF. CDR3 in DNA: TGTGCCAGCAGCTTAGCCAGGGTTACCGGGGAGCTGTTTTTT.

The chain carries TRBV13 and TRBJ1-1; a weak D match, TRBD1 (6 bases). Trimming left V 7 bases short and J 1 base short, with 13 bases between. Germline lookup yields CDR1 PRHDT and CDR2 FYEKMQ (reference sequence). CDR3 length equals 14 residues. The CDR3 DNA is TGTGCCAGCATCCTAAGGGGGGAGAACACTGAAGCTTTCTTT. Amino acid sequence: CASILRGENTEAFF. Supplemented by reference TRBV13 and TRBJ1-1, the full variable domain reads AAGVIQSPRHLIKEKRETATLKCYPIPRHDTVYWYQQGPGQDPQFLISFYEKMQSDKGSIPDRFSAQQFSDYHSELNMSSLELGDSALYFCASILRGENTEAFFGQGTRLTVV.

The rearrangement joins TRBV11-2 to TRBJ1-1; D might be TRBD1 (6 bases). V was pared by 2 bases and J by 5 bases, with 12 bases between. Germline assignment: CDR1 SGHAT and CDR2 FQNNGV. This CDR3 region has 14 residues. The DNA for the CDR3 is TGTGCCAGCAGCTTATCCAGAGGGGGGACTGAAGCTTTCTTT. Translation gives CASSLSRGGTEAFF.

The V and J genes are TRBV2 and TRBJ1-1, with D possibly being TRBD1 (6 bases). The V end lost 3 bases, the J end lost 1 base, and 12 bases lay between the germline ends. There are 15 residues in the CDR3. Per the germline V gene, CDR1 is SNHLY and CDR2 is FYNNEI. CDR3 nucleotides: TGTGCCAGCAGTGACTCAGGGGTGTGGAACACTGAAGCTTTCTTT. It codes for CASSDSGVWNTEAFF.

The gene calls are TRBV4-2 and TRBJ2-5, with 9 bases identical to TRBD2. The CDR3 runs to 15 residues. Unmatched junction bases numbered 4, after V lost 3 bases and J lost 2 bases. In germline, CDR1 is LGHNA, CDR2 YNFKEQ. The CDR3 bases are TGTGCCAGCAGCCAGGCGACTAGCGGACAAGAGACCCAGTACTTC. As protein: CASSQATSGQETQYF.

The chain combines TRBV30 with TRBJ2-5; TRBD1 matches at 12 bases. The CDR3 spans 17 residues. V gave up 5 bases and J gave up 1 base; unmatched junction bases: 11. CDR1 GTSNPN and CDR2 SVGIG come from the germline V gene (reference sequence). The CDR3 sequence: CAWCTGTGGPSQETQYF. The CDR3 nucleotides read TGTGCCTGGTGTACCGGGACAGGGGGCCCCAGCCAAGAGACCCAGTACTTC.

The chain employs TRBV6-5 and TRBJ2-1; TRBD2 matches at 9 bases. The trim removed 5 bases at V and 3 bases at J, leaving 5 bases unmatched. Germline CDR1 MNHEY, CDR2 SVGAGI. The CDR3 is made up of 15 amino acids. The CDR3 is CASSPGTSSYNEQFF. The CDR3 coding sequence is TGTGCCAGCAGTCCCGGGACTAGCAGCTACAATGAGCAGTTCTTC.

The chain combines TRBV25-1 with TRBJ1-1, with a weak D call TRBD1 (5 bases). V lost 4 bases and J 5 bases, leaving 14 bases between the germline ends. This CDR3 contains 14 residues. Germline values: CDR1 MGHDK, CDR2 SYGVNS. In DNA, the CDR3 is TGTGCCAGCAGTGTAGGGACCTTCAGGACTGAAGCTTTCTTT. It encodes CASSVGTFRTEAFF.

The chain has TRBV30 and TRBJ1-1, with D perhaps TRBD1 (6 bases). CDR3 size: 12 residues. Trimming removed 5 bases at V and 6 bases at J, with 13 bases between. Germline assignment: CDR1 GTSNPN and CDR2 SVGIG (reference sequence). The CDR3 reads CAWHTGFPEAFF. Written as DNA, the CDR3 is TGTGCCTGGCATACAGGGTTTCCTGAAGCTTTCTTT.

This clone has just a few counts. The V call is TRBV2, the J call TRBJ2-7; D remains ambiguous. Germline V lookup: CDR1 SNHLY, CDR2 FYNNEI. The CDR3 covers 11 residues. Trimming pared 10 bases from V and 3 bases from J, leaving 10 bases between. The CDR3 coding sequence is TGTGCCAACCGGGTACTCTACGAGCAGTACTTC. Translated: CANRVLYEQYF. The complete variable domain, with remaining parts taken from reference TRBV2 and TRBJ2-7, reads EPEVTQTPSHQVTQMGQEVILRCVPISNHLYFYWYRQILGQKVEFLVSFYNNEISEKSEIFDDQFSVERPDGSNFTLKIRSTKLEDSAMYFCANRVLYEQYFGPGTRLTVT.

The chain joins TRBV4-1 to TRBJ2-7; tentatively, D is TRBD2 (7 bases). The CDR3 consists of 17 residues. Germline V lookup: CDR1 MGHRA, CDR2 YSYEKL. V was clipped by 0 bases and J by 6 bases, with 21 bases between them. The CDR3 region is CASSQEGEGGDWIEQYF. CDR3 bases: TGCGCCAGCAGCCAAGAAGGGGAGGGGGGAGATTGGATCGAGCAGTACTTC.

The chain combines TRBV28 with TRBJ1-5; D possibly corresponds to TRBD1 (5 bases). Germline loops: CDR1 MDHEN, CDR2 SYDVKM. Deletions cut 6 bases from V and 9 bases from J, with 24 bases between. The CDR3 runs 16 residues. The CDR3 here is CASSFQGTTVRSPQHF. The DNA for the CDR3 is TGTGCCAGCAGCTTTCAGGGTACGACGGTTCGGTCGCCCCAGCATTTT.